This TCR beta chain was observed in a study of HIV-infected patients and healthy controls. V lost 0 bases to trimming and J lost 2 bases, with 12 bases between them. This CDR3 is 15 amino acids long. Germline V gives CDR1 DFQATT, CDR2 SNEGSKA (reference sequence). This clonotype occurred many times. TCRdb re-called the 5' RACE reads through MiXCR, storing one row per CDR3 protein. The repertoire consists of about 63,000 distinct CDR3 sequences, with approximately 16% occurring once and the leading ten covering less than 6%. The sequencing input was CD4+ T cells from blood. V gene TRBV20-1 combines with J gene TRBJ2-3; D is possibly TRBD2 (6 bases). The TCR originated in a human donor in good health. This chain's CDR3 is CSARDTRDSTDTQYF. CDR3 bases: TGCAGTGCTAGAGACACCCGGGACTCCACAGATACGCAGTATTTT.